The T cell receptor (beta chain) described here comes from a study of neurological immune-mediated disorders. This clonotype appeared once. A much bigger clone sits one base away, suggesting this may be a read error. In germline, CDR1 is SGHTA, CDR2 FQGNSA. CDR3 length: 14 amino acids. The cDNA came from 5'RACE, which used 10-nucleotide random UMIs. Each sequencing run yielded over 160 million TCR-beta sequences from 15-18 subjects. TCRdb used MiXCR to reprocess the 5' RACE reads, holding one entry per CDR3 protein. The sample consists of tens of thousands of distinct CDR3 sequences, about 14% of them appearing once. It was blood bank volunteers in Maryland, USA who made up the healthy controls.

The receptor comes from a woman aged 45-65 years in good health. The sample comprised PBMCs. J is TRBJ2-5 and V is TRBV7-2, with D maybe TRBD1 (5 bases). The DNA end is a closer match to TRBJ2-1, so the J assignment may be wrong. For the CDR3, the DNA is TGTGCCAGCAGCTTTGCAGGGATCCAGGAGACCCAGTTCTTC. Translating gives CASSFAGIQETQFF.